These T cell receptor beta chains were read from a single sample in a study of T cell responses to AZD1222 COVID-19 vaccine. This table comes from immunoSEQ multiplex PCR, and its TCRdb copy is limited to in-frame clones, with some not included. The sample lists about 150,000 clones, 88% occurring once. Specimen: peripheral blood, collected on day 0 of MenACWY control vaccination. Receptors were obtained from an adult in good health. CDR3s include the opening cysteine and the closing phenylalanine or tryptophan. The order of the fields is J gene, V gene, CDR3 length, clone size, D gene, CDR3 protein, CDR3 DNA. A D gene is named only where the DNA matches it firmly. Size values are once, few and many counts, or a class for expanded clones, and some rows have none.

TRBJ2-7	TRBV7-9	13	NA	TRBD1	CASSGTGVYEQYF	TGTGCCAGTTCCGGGACAGGGGTTTACGAGCAGTACTTC
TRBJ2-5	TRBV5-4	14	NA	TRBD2	CASSLERERGAQYF	TGTGCCAGCAGCTTGGAGCGGGAGCGGGGGGCCCAGTACTTC
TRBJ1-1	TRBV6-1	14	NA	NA	CASSEVAGHTEAFF	TGTGCCAGCAGTGAAGTGGCAGGGCACACTGAAGCTTTCTTT
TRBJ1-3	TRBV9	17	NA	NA	CASSVAHGGIAGNTIYF	TGTGCCAGCAGCGTAGCTCACGGGGGAATTGCTGGAAACACCATATATTTT
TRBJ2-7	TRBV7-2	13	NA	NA	CASSLRQTYEQYF	TGTGCCAGCAGCTTACGACAGACCTACGAGCAGTACTTC
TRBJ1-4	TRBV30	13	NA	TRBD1	CAWMGDRGEKLFF	TGTGCCTGGATGGGGGACAGAGGCGAAAAACTGTTTTTT
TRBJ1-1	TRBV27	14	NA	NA	CASSFVSTGAEAFF	TGTGCCAGCAGTTTTGTTTCCACCGGGGCTGAAGCTTTCTTT
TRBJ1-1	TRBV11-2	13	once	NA	CASSLDGNTEAFF	TGTGCCAGCAGCTTAGACGGGAACACTGAAGCTTTCTTT
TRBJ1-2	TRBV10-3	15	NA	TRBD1	CAISDATGQGYGYTF	TGTGCCATCAGTGATGCCACGGGACAGGGCTATGGCTACACCTTC
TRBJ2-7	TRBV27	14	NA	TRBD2	CASSLLGGGDEQYF	TGTGCCAGCAGTTTATTGGGGGGGGGTGACGAGCAGTACTTC
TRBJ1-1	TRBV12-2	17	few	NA	CASRLWRPRTGKTEAFF	TGTGCAAGTCGCTTATGGAGGCCTAGGACAGGGAAGACTGAAGCTTTCTTT
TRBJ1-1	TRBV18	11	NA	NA	CASLSWDEAFF	TGTGCCAGCCTCTCGTGGGATGAAGCTTTCTTT
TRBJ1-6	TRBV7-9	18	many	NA	CASSSTPTGTRAPGPLHF	TGTGCCAGCAGCTCGACCCCCACCGGGACAAGGGCCCCAGGACCCCTCCACTTT
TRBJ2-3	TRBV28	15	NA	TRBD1	CASSWGQGSTDTQYF	TGTGCCAGCAGCTGGGGACAGGGCAGCACAGATACGCAGTATTTT
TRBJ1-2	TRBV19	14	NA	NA	CASRNRLTNYGYTF	TGTGCCAGTAGGAACAGGCTAACTAACTATGGCTACACCTTC
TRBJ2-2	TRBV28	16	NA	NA	CASGGSAPGDTGELFF	TGTGCCAGCGGTGGCTCTGCTCCGGGAGACACCGGGGAGCTGTTTTTT
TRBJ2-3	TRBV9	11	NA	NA	CASSAQDTQYF	TGTGCCAGCAGCGCCCAAGATACGCAGTATTTT
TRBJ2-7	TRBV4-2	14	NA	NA	CASSQDYSEDEQYF	TGTGCCAGCAGCCAAGATTACTCGGAGGACGAGCAGTACTTC
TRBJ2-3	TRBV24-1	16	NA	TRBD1	CATSDVRDRATDTQYF	TGTGCCACCAGTGATGTCCGGGACAGGGCCACAGATACGCAGTATTTT
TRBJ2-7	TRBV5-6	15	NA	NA	CASSLFGTAGYEQYF	TGTGCCAGCAGCTTGTTTGGGACAGCGGGCTACGAGCAGTACTTC
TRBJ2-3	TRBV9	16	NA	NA	CASSAGTAGFRDTQYF	TGTGCCAGCAGCGCCGGGACGGCGGGTTTCCGTGATACGCAGTATTTT
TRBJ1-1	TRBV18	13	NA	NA	CASSSTENTEAFF	TGTGCCAGCTCATCGACGGAGAACACTGAAGCTTTCTTT
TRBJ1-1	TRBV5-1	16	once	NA	CASSLGSGLMNTEAFF	TGCGCCAGCAGCTTGGGCAGTGGGCTGATGAACACTGAAGCTTTCTTT
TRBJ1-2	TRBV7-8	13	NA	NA	CASSFSGRVGYTF	TGTGCCAGCAGCTTTTCAGGACGAGTTGGCTACACCTTC
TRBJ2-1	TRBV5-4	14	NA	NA	CASSFTGRQSEKFF	TGTGCCAGCAGCTTTACGGGTCGGCAGTCGGAAAAGTTCTTC
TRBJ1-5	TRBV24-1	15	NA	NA	CATSDSTGAFQPQHF	TGTGCCACCAGTGATTCGACAGGAGCCTTTCAGCCCCAGCATTTT
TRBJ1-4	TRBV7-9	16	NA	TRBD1	CASSLGQGAPNEKLFF	TGTGCCAGCAGCTTAGGACAGGGGGCACCTAATGAAAAACTGTTTTTT
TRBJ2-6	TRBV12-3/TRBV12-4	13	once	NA	CASTKYGANVLTF	TGTGCCAGCACAAAGTATGGGGCCAACGTCCTGACTTTC
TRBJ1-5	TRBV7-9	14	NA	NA	CASSSRGSNQPQHF	TGTGCCAGCAGCTCCAGGGGTAGCAATCAGCCCCAGCATTTT
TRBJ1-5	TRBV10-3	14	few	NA	CAISLTEGNQPQHF	TGTGCCATCAGCTTGACAGAGGGCAATCAGCCCCAGCATTTT
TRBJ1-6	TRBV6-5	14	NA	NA	CASSLGSVNSPLHF	TGTGCCAGCAGCCTAGGGTCAGTCAATTCACCCCTCCACTTT